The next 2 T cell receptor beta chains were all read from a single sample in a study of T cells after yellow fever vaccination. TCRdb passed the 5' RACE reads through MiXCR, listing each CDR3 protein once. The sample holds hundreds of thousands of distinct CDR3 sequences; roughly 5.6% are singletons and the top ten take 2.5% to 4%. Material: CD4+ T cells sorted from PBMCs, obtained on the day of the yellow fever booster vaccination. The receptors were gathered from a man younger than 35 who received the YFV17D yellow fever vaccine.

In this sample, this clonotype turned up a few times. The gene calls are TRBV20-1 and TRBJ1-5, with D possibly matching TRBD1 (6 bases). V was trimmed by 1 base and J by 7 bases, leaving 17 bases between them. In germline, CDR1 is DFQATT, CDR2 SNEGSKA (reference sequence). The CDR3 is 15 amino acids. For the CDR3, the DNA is TGCAGTGCTAGAGGGGGCATCAGGGGCGACCAGCCCCAGCATTTT. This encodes CSARGGIRGDQPQHF.

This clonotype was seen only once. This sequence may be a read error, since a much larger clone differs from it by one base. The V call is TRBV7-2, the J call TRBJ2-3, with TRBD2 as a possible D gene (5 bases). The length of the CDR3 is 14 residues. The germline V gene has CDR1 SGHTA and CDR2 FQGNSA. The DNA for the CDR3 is TGTGCCAGCAGCTTGGCCACGGGGTCAGATACGCGGTATTTT. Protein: CASSLATGSDTRYF.